A selection of T cell receptor beta chains follows, all from one sample in a study of technical replicates of blood from several donors. Profiling relied on immunoSEQ multiplex PCR, and the TCRdb table lists in-frame clones only, not all of them. In the table there are roughly 74,000 clones, roughly nine tenths of which are singletons. Specimen: T cells isolated from PBMCs. These receptors were obtained from a human donor in good health. Each CDR3 is given with its conserved first and last residue. The order of the fields is V gene, J gene, D gene, clone size, CDR3 DNA, CDR3 protein. D genes are given only for firm matches. Only part of the rows carry a size: once, few, many, or a class if the clone is expanded.

TRBV4-2	TRBJ1-2	.	.	TGTGCCAGCAGCCAAGGATATGACGAGCCAGGGAATATGTATGGCTACACCTTC	CASSQGYDEPGNMYGYTF
TRBV7-9	TRBJ2-5	TRBD2	.	TGTGCCAGCAGCTCAGGGACTAGCGGGAGACCTCAAGAGACCCAGTACTTC	CASSSGTSGRPQETQYF
TRBV6-5	TRBJ2-7	.	.	TGTGCCAGCAGTTACTTAGACGGGTACGAGCAGTACTTC	CASSYLDGYEQYF
TRBV9	TRBJ2-3	TRBD2	.	TGTGCCAGCAGCGTAGCGGGGGGGCAAATAAGCACAGATACGCAGTATTTT	CASSVAGGQISTDTQYF
TRBV4-3	TRBJ1-1	TRBD1	.	TGCGCCAGCAGCCAAGTGTGGACAGGGGACACTGAAGCTTTCTTT	CASSQVWTGDTEAFF
TRBV28	TRBJ1-5	.	.	TGTGCCAGCAGTTTACCTCTAAATCAGCCCCAGCATTTT	CASSLPLNQPQHF
TRBV5-1	TRBJ2-1	TRBD2	.	TGCGCCAGCTACCGCCCTAGCGGGAGGAGGGGAATACATGAGCAGTTCTTC	CASYRPSGRRGIHEQFF
TRBV7-2	TRBJ2-3	TRBD2	.	TGTGCCAGCAGCTTAGTAACTAGCGAACACACAGATACGCAGTATTTT	CASSLVTSEHTDTQYF
TRBV4-3	TRBJ2-5	TRBD2	.	TGCGCCAGCAGCCCGTTCCTACTAGCGGCCCAAGAGACCCAGTACTTC	CASSPFLLAAQETQYF
TRBV6-1	TRBJ2-7	.	.	TGTGCCAGCAGTGACTTGGGAGGTTTGAACGAGCAGTACTTC	CASSDLGGLNEQYF
TRBV30	TRBJ2-1	.	.	TGTGCCTGGAGAGCCCGGGGAAGCTCCTACAATGAGCAGTTCTTC	CAWRARGSSYNEQFF
TRBV5-1	TRBJ2-3	TRBD1	.	TGCGCCAGCAGCTCGAGGACAGGGGCAGATACGCAGTATTTT	CASSSRTGADTQYF
TRBV4-2	TRBJ1-3	.	.	TGTGCCAGCAGCAGCCCGACAGAGATCTCTGGAAACACCATATATTTT	CASSSPTEISGNTIYF
TRBV18	TRBJ2-1	TRBD1	once	TGTGCCAGCTCACCTGCACCCCTACCGGGACAGGGTAAGATGAATGAGCAGTTCTTC	CASSPAPLPGQGKMNEQFF
TRBV25-1	TRBJ1-2	.	.	TGTGCCAGCAGTGATTCAGGCTATGGCTACACCTTC	CASSDSGYGYTF
TRBV27	TRBJ1-2	TRBD1	.	TGTGCCAGCAGCTTATATCTCGGGACAGTATATGGCTACACCTTC	CASSLYLGTVYGYTF
TRBV18	TRBJ2-2	.	.	TGTGCCAGCTCACCGTCCGGGAACACCGGGGAGCTGTTTTTT	CASSPSGNTGELFF
TRBV27	TRBJ2-2	TRBD2	.	TGTGCCAGCAGTTTATTTGATAGCGGGACCGACACCGGGGAGCTGTTTTTT	CASSLFDSGTDTGELFF
TRBV7-9	TRBJ1-1	.	.	TGTGCCAGCAGTGGGGGCGGCACTGGAGCTTTCTTT	CASSGGGTGAFF
TRBV29-1	TRBJ2-1	.	.	TGCAGCGTTGAAGCGACAGATGGAGACTACAATGAGCAGTTCTTC	CSVEATDGDYNEQFF
TRBV27	TRBJ1-2	.	.	TGTGCCAGCACAAGTGGGGGGTATGGCTACACCTTC	CASTSGGYGYTF
TRBV5-1	TRBJ2-1	TRBD2	.	TGCGCCAGCAGCTTAGCGGGAGGGCCCGGTGAGCAGTTCTTC	CASSLAGGPGEQFF
TRBV15	TRBJ1-5	TRBD1	.	TGTGCCACCAGCCTGTCTCCTGACAGGGAAAGTCAGCCCCAGCATTTT	CATSLSPDRESQPQHF
TRBV6-6	TRBJ2-7	TRBD2	.	TGTGCCAGCAGTTATAGCGGGAGGCACTACGAGCAGTACTTC	CASSYSGRHYEQYF
TRBV5-1	TRBJ1-1	.	.	TGCGCCAGCAGCTTTCTTTATGGCAGCGCTGAAGCTTTCTTT	CASSFLYGSAEAFF